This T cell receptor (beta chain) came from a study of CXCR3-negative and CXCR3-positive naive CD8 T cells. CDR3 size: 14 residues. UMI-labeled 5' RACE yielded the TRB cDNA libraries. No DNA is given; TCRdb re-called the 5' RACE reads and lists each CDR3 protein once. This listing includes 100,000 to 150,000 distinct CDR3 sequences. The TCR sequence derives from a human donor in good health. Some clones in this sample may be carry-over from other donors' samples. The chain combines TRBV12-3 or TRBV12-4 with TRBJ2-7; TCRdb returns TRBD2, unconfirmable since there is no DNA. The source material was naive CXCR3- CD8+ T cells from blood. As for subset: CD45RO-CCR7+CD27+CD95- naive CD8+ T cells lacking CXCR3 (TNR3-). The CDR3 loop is CASSPGLADYEQYF.